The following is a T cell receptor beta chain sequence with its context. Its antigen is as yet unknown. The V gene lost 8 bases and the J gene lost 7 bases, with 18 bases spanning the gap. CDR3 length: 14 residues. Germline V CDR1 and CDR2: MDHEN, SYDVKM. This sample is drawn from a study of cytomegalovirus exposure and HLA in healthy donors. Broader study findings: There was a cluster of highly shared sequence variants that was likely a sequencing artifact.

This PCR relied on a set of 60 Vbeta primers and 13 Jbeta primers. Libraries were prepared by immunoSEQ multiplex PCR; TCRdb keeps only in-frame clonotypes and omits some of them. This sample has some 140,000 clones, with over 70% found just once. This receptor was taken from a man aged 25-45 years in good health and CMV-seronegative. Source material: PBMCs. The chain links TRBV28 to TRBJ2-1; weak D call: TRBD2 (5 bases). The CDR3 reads CASYSRGHWNEQFF. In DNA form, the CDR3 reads TGTGCCAGCTACTCCCGGGGTCACTGGAATGAGCAGTTCTTC.